Listed below are T cell receptor beta chains from one sample, sequenced in a study of T cell responses to AZD1222 COVID-19 vaccine. The assay was immunoSEQ multiplex PCR, and TCRdb's table has in-frame clones only and misses some. The repertoire consists of some 160,000 clones, with roughly 88% occurring once and the leading ten covering 1.9%. The material sequenced was peripheral blood, taken 28 days after the second AZD1222 dose. The receptors here all came from an adult who received the AZD1222 COVID-19 vaccine. The CDR3 runs from the conserved cysteine through the conserved F or W. The size field is filled for only some rows; it gives once, few, many or a size class.

V	J	size	length	CDR3
TRBV5-1	TRBJ2-1	once	16	CASSGYGDSSYNEQFF
TRBV2	TRBJ1-4	-	15	CASRFKRSTNEKLFF
TRBV7-3	TRBJ1-2	-	13	CASSLDRGYGYTF
TRBV2	TRBJ2-3	-	13	CASSDEAGDTQYF
TRBV6-4	TRBJ1-1	-	13	CASSLMTGTEAFF
TRBV3-1/TRBV3-2	TRBJ1-3	-	15	CASSRQYRSGNTIYF
TRBV6-5	TRBJ1-5	once	13	CASSPQARQPQHF
TRBV10-2	TRBJ2-2	-	15	CASNVRTGGTGELFF
TRBV10-3	TRBJ1-4	-	13	CAISESGGGRLFF
TRBV7-9	TRBJ2-1	-	14	CASSKGGPGDEQFF
TRBV7-2	TRBJ2-5	-	15	CASSLVAGIQETQYF
TRBV24-1	TRBJ2-2	-	15	CATSDPRQRGGELFF
TRBV4-2	TRBJ1-1	-	16	CASSQVSRAGRTEAFF
TRBV2	TRBJ1-5	once	15	CASSTALAGLQPQHF
TRBV29-1	TRBJ2-3	-	16	CSVQGRTSGSTDTQYF
TRBV5-4	TRBJ2-1	-	16	CASSPLAGVESNEQFF
TRBV7-8	TRBJ2-1	-	16	CASSPGGRWNINEQFF
TRBV29-1	TRBJ2-1	few	12	CSVDLGFNEQFF
TRBV4-1	TRBJ1-1	few	12	CASSQGPGEAFF
TRBV3-1/TRBV3-2	TRBJ2-7	-	14	CASSQQPYSYEQYF
TRBV2	TRBJ2-7	once	14	CASSDGRNPYEQYF
TRBV18	TRBJ2-3	-	14	CASSPNGGPDTQYF
TRBV2	TRBJ1-5	-	15	CASRKGSEGNQPQHF
TRBV30	TRBJ2-7	once	15	CAWNVWNSPTYEQYF
TRBV6-5	TRBJ1-2	-	14	CASRTTGGNYGYTF
TRBV18	TRBJ1-1	-	16	CASSPQPGQGNTEAFF
TRBV9	TRBJ2-2	few	16	CASSSGVGASTGELFF
TRBV15	TRBJ2-5	-	17	CATSTQHGTSGGETQYF
TRBV5-6	TRBJ1-2	-	14	CASSLGARGISYTF
TRBV6-5	TRBJ1-5	few	13	CASTVLGNQPQHF
TRBV19	TRBJ1-6	many	15	CASTGGGGYNSPLHF
TRBV10-2	TRBJ2-3	once	14	CAIQGRGRTDTQYF
TRBV5-1	TRBJ1-4	-	15	CASSFHGLDTEKLFF
TRBV19	TRBJ1-1	-	16	CASSITGRGLNTEAFF
TRBV6-5	TRBJ1-5	-	14	CASSRGQVNQPQHF
TRBV18	TRBJ1-2	-	15	CASSQGSQAYYGYTF
TRBV6-4	TRBJ2-3	-	15	CASSRTQGGQDTQYF
TRBV5-1	TRBJ1-5	-	14	CASSPMGGNQPQHF
TRBV10-3	TRBJ1-1	-	13	CAISGQLNSEAFF
TRBV24-1	TRBJ2-1	-	19	CATSDSSGTSGGEYNEQFF
TRBV9	TRBJ1-4	-	16	CASSVDEGGYNEKLFF
TRBV4-2	TRBJ2-7	-	16	CASSQEASGRVYEQYF
TRBV2	TRBJ1-5	-	13	CASGRDSNQPQHF
TRBV10-2	TRBJ1-2	once	15	CATGMGPDSSYGYTF
TRBV7-6	TRBJ2-7	few	16	CASSAPTRDRAGEQYF
TRBV10-3	TRBJ1-1	-	14	CAISREGMNTEAFF
TRBV9	TRBJ1-3	-	15	CASSPSLGPGNTIYF
TRBV5-4	TRBJ2-5	-	17	CASSLAGGSGPQETQYF
TRBV4-1	TRBJ2-3	-	16	CASSPRLAGGLDTQYF
TRBV30	TRBJ2-1	-	14	CAWSLAGGFNEQFF